This T cell receptor (beta chain) was profiled in a study of blood T cell repertoires in COVID-19. About the research overall: From the United States, Italy and Spain came samples of acute and convalescent COVID-19.

The germline gives CDR1 LNHDA, CDR2 SQIVND (reference sequence). CDR3 length: 14 residues. Losses at the gene ends were 4 bases for V and 0 bases for J; bases not matched to a gene: 3. The data were produced by immunoSEQ multiplex PCR, yet TCRdb's version contains in-frame clones alone and is incomplete. The sample lists about 200,000 clones, approximately 88% occurring once. The clonotype originates from a man in his forties with acute or convalescent COVID-19. The J gene is TRBJ2-7, the V gene TRBV19, with 7 bases that match TRBD2. The specimen sequenced was peripheral blood. CDR3 coding DNA: TGTGCCAGTAGTAGTCTAGCGGACTCCTACGAGCAGTACTTC. It yields the protein CASSSLADSYEQYF.